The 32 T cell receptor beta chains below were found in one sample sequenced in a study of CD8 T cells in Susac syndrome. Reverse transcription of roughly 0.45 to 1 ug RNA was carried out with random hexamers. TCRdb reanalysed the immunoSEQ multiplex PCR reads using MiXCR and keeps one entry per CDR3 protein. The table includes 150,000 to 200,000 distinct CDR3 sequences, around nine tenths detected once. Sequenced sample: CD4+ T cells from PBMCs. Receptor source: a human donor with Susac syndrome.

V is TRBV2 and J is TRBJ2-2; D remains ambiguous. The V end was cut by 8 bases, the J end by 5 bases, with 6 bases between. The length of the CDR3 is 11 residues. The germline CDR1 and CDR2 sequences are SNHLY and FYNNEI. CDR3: CASSETGELFF. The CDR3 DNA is TGTGCCAGCTCGGAAACCGGGGAGCTGTTTTTT. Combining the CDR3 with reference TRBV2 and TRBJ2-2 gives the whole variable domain EPEVTQTPSHQVTQMGQEVILRCVPISNHLYFYWYRQILGQKVEFLVSFYNNEISEKSEIFDDQFSVERPDGSNFTLKIRSTKLEDSAMYFCASSETGELFFGEGSRLTVL.

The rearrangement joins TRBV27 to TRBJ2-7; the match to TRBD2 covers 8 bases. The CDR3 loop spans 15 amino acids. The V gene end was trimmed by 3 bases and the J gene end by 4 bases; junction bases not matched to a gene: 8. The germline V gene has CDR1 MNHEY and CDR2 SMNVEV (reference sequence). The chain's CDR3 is CASSFMTGGPYEQYF. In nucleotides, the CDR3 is TGTGCCAGCAGTTTCATGACGGGAGGGCCTTACGAGCAGTACTTC.

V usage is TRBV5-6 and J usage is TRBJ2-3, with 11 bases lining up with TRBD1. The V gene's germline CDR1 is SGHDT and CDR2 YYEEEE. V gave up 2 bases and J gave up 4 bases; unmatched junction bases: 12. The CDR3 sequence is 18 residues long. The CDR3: CASSFDLRTGGRADTQYF. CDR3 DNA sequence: TGTGCCAGCAGCTTTGACCTGCGGACAGGGGGCAGGGCAGATACGCAGTATTTT.

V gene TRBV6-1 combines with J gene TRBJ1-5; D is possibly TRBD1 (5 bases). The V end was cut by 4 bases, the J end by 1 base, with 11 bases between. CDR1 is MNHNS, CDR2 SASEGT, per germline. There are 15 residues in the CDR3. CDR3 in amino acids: CASSASGMSNQPQHF. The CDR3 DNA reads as TGTGCCAGCAGTGCTTCAGGGATGAGCAATCAGCCCCAGCATTTT.

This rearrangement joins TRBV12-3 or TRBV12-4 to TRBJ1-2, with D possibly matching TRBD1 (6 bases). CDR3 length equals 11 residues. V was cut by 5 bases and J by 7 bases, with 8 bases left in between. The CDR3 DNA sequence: TGTGCCAGCAGTAAACAGGGTGGCTACACCTTC. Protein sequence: CASSKQGGYTF.

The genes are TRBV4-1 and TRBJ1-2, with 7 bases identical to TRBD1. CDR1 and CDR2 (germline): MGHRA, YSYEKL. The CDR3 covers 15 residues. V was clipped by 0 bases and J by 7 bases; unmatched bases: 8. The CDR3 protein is CASSQEGGQGFGYTF. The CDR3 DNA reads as TGCGCCAGCAGCCAAGAAGGGGGCCAAGGGTTTGGCTACACCTTC.

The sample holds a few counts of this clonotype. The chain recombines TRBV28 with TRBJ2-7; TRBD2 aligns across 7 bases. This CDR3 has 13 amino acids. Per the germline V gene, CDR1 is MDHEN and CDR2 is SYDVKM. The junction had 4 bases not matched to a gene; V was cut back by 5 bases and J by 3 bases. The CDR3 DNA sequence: TGTGCCAGCAGTGCGGGACTACACTACGAGCAGTACTTC. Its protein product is CASSAGLHYEQYF.

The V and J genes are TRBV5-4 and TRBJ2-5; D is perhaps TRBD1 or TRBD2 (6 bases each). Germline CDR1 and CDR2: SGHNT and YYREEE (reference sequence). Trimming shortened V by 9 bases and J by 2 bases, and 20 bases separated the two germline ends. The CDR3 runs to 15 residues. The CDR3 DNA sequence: TGTGCCACTTCCGATCAAACAGGGAGGCAAGAGACCCAGTACTTC. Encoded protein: CATSDQTGRQETQYF.

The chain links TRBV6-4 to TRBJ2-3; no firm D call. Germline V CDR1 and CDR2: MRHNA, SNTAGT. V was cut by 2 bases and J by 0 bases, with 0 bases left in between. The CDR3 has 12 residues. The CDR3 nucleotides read TGTGCCAGCAGTGACAGCACAGATACGCAGTATTTT. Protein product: CASSDSTDTQYF.

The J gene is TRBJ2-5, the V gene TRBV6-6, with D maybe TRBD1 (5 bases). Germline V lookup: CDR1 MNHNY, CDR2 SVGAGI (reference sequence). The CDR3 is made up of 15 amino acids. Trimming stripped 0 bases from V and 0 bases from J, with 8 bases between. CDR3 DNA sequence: TGTGCCAGCAGTTACTCGAAACAGGACCAAGAGACCCAGTACTTC. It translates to CASSYSKQDQETQYF.

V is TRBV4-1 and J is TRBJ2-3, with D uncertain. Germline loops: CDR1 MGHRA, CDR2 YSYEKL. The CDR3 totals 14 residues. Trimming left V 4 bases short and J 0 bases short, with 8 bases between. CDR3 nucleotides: TGCGCCAGCAGCCGTGTCGGTAGCACAGATACGCAGTATTTT. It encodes CASSRVGSTDTQYF.

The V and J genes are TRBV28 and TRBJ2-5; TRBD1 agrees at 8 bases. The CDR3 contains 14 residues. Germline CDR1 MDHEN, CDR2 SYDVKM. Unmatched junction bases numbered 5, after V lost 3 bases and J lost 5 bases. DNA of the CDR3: TGTGCCAGCAGTTTCCTACAGGGGGGTGAGACCCAGTACTTC. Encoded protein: CASSFLQGGETQYF.

The CDR3: CASTRVSNEKLFF. In DNA, the CDR3 is TGTGCCAGCACCAGGGTGTCTAATGAAAAACTGTTTTTT. V is TRBV12-3 or TRBV12-4 and J is TRBJ1-4; perhaps TRBD1 as D (5 bases). The germline V and J ends were trimmed by 7 bases and 3 bases, with 9 bases remaining between them. The length of the CDR3 is 13 residues.

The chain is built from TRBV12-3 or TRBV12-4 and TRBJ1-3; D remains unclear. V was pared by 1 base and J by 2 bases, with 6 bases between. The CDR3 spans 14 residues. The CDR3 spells CASSLDRTGNTIYF. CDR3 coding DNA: TGTGCCAGCAGTTTAGATCGCACTGGAAACACCATATATTTT.

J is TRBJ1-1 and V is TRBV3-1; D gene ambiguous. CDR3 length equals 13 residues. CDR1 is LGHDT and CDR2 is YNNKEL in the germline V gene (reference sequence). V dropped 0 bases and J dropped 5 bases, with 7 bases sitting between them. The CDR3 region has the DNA TGTGCCAGCAGCCAAGAAAAGTGGACTGAAGCTTTCTTT. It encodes CASSQEKWTEAFF.

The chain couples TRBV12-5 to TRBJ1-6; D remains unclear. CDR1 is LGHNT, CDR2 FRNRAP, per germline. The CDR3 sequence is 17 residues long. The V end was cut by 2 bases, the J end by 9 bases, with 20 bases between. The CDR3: CASGLLSTAVARSPLHF. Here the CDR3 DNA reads TGTGCTAGTGGTTTGCTATCAACAGCCGTCGCTCGTTCACCCCTCCACTTT.

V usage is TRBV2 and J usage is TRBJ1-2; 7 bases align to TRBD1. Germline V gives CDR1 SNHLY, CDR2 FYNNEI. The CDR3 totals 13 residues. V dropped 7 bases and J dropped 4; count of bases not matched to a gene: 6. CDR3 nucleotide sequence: TGTGCCAGCACCGGGGACAGAACCTATGGCTACACCTTC. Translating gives CASTGDRTYGYTF.

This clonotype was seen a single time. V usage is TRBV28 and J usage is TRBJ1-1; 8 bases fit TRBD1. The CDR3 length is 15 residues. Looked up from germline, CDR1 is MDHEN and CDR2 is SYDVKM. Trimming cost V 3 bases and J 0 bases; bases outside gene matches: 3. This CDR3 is CASSFLQGVNTEAFF. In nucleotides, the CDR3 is TGTGCCAGCAGTTTCCTACAGGGGGTGAACACTGAAGCTTTCTTT.

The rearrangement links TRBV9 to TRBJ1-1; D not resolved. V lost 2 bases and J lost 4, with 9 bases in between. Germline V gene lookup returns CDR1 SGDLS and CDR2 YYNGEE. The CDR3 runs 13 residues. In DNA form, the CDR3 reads TGTGCCAGCAGCGTGGCAGAGGGCACTGAAGCTTTCTTT. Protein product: CASSVAEGTEAFF.

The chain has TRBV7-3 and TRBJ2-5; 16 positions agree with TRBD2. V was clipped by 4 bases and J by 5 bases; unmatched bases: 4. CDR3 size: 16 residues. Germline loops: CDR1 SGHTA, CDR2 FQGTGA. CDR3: CASSSGTSGRGETQYF. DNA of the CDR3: TGTGCCAGCAGCTCCGGGACTAGCGGGAGGGGTGAGACCCAGTACTTC.

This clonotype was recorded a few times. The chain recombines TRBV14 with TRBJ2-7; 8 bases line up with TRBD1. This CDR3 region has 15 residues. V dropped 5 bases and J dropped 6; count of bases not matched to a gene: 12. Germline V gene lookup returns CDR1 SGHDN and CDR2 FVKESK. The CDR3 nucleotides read TGTGCCAGCAGCAAACGGACAGGGAAAGTTCTCGAGCAGTACTTC. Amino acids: CASSKRTGKVLEQYF.

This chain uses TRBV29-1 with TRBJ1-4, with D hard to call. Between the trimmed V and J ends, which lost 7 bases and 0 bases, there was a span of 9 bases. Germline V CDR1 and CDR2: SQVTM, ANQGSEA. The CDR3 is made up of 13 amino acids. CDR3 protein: CSARLSTNEKLFF. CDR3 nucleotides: TGCAGCGCTCGACTTTCAACTAATGAAAAACTGTTTTTT.

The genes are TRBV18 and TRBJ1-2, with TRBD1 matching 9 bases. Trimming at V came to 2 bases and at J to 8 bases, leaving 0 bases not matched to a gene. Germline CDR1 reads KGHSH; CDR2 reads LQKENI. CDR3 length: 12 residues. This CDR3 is CASSPTGGGYTF. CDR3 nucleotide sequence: TGTGCCAGCTCACCAACAGGGGGCGGCTACACCTTC.

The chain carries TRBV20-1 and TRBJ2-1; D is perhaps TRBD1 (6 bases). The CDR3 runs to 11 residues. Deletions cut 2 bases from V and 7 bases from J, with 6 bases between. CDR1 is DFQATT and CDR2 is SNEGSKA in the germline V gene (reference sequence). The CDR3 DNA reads TGCAGTGCTAGAAGGGGGAATGAGCAGTTCTTC. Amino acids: CSARRGNEQFF.

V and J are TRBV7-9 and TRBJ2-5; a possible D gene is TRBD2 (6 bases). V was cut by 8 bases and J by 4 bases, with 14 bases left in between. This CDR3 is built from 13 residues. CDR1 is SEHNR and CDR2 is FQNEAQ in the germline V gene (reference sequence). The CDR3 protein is CASRAAGPETQYF. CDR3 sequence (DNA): TGTGCCAGCCGAGCGGCGGGGCCAGAGACCCAGTACTTC.

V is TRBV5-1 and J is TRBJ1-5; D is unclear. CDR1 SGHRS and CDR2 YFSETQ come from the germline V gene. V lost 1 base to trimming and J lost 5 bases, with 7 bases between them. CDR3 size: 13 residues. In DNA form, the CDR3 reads TGCGCCAGCAGCTTGAATTCGGATCAGCCCCAGCATTTT. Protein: CASSLNSDQPQHF.

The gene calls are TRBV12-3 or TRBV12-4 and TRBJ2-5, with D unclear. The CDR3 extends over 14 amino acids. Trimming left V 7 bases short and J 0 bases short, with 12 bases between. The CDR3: CASNSLRDQETQYF. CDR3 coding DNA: TGTGCCAGCAATTCCTTACGGGACCAAGAGACCCAGTACTTC.

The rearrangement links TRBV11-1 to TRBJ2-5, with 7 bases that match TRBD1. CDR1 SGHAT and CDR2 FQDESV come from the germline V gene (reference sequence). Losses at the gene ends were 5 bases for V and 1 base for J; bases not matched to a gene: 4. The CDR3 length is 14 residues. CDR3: CASSPQGIQETQYF. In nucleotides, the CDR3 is TGTGCCAGCAGCCCACAGGGGATCCAAGAGACCCAGTACTTC.

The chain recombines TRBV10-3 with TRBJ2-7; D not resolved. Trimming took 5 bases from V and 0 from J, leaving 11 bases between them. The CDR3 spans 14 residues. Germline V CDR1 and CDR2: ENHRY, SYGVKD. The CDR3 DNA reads TGTGCCATCAGTAGTCAGGTGAGCTCCTACGAGCAGTACTTC. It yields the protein CAISSQVSSYEQYF.

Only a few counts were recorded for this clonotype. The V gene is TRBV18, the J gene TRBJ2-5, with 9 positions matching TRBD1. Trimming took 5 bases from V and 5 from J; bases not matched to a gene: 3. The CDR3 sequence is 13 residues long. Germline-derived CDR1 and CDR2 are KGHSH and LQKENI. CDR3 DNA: TGTGCCAGCTCAACTGGACAGGGGGAGACCCAGTACTTC. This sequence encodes CASSTGQGETQYF.

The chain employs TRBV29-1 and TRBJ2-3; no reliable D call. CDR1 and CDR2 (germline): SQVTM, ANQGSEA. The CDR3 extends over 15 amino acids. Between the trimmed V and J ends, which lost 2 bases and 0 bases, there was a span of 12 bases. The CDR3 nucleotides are TGCAGCGTTGAATCCAATGGGGTGAGCACAGATACGCAGTATTTT. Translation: CSVESNGVSTDTQYF.

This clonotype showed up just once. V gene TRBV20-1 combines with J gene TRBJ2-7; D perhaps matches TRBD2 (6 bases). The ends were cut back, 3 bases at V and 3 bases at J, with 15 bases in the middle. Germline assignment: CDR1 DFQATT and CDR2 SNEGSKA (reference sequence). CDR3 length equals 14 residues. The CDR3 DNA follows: TGCAGTGCTAGTGTCGCGGGAAAGCTCTACGAGCAGTACTTC. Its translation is CSASVAGKLYEQYF.